One sample yielded the 2 T cell receptor beta chains listed below, sequenced in a study of shared clonotypes between healthy human individuals. Profiling relied on immunoSEQ multiplex PCR, and the TCRdb table lists in-frame clones only, not all of them. Of about 2.3 million clones in the sample, 80% to 95% were seen once. The sequencing input was naive CD4+ T cells from PBMCs. Sample subset: CD45RA+ positively selected. The receptors were gathered from a man aged 18 to 35 in good health. Some clones in this sample may be carry-over from other donors' samples.

The chain carries TRBV5-1 and TRBJ2-1; D unclear. Per the germline V gene, CDR1 is SGHRS and CDR2 is YFSETQ. Trimming took off 0 bases at V and 8 bases at J, with 12 bases between the two ends. The CDR3 length is 14 residues. The CDR3 DNA is TGCGCCAGCAGCTTGGTGCCCCAGCATGATGAGCAGTTCTTC. Its protein is CASSLVPQHDEQFF. Supplemented by reference TRBV5-1 and TRBJ2-1, the full variable domain reads KAGVTQTPRYLIKTRGQQVTLSCSPISGHRSVSWYQQTPGQGLQFLFEYFSETQRNKGNFPGRFSGRQFSNSRSEMNVSTLELGDSALYLCASSLVPQHDEQFFGPGTRLTVL.

The CDR3 loop is CATSRRTGQGGDTQYF. In DNA, the CDR3 is TGTGCCACCAGCAGGAGGACAGGACAGGGAGGAGATACGCAGTATTTT. The J gene is TRBJ2-3, the V gene TRBV15; 8 bases are shared with TRBD1. V shed 3 bases, J shed 5 bases, and the junction held 10 bases outside the gene matches. The CDR3 is 16 residues long. Germline CDR1 LNHNV, CDR2 YYDKDF (reference sequence). The full variable domain, completed using reference TRBV15 and TRBJ2-3, is DAMVIQNPRYQVTQFGKPVTLSCSQTLNHNVMYWYQQKSSQAPKLLFHYYDKDFNNEADTPDNFQSRRPNTSFCFLDIRSPGLGDTAMYLCATSRRTGQGGDTQYFGPGTRLTVL.